The 8 T cell receptor beta chains presented below share a single source sample, sequenced in a study of T cells in Graves' hyperthyroidism and ophthalmopathy. Amplified TCR beta CDR3 regions derived from RNA transcripts. When the TCR CDR3 underwent first-round RT-PCR, the HTBI primer set was used. A single record per CDR3 protein comes from TCRdb applying MiXCR to the multiplex PCR reads. This sample has about 350,000 distinct CDR3 sequences, with roughly 18% found just once. The sequenced sample was blood. Receptors originate from a woman aged 40 to 50 with Graves' ophthalmopathy.

This clonotype was counted many times. This sequence joins TRBV28 and TRBJ2-7, with 10 nucleotides matching TRBD2. CDR1 MDHEN and CDR2 SYDVKM come from the germline V gene. Trimming removed 3 bases from V and 1 base from J; junction bases left unmatched: 6. The CDR3 has 16 amino acids. The CDR3 bases are TGTGCCAGCAGTTTCGAACTAGCGGGGCTTTCCTACGAGCAGTACTTC. Its translation: CASSFELAGLSYEQYF.

This clonotype was picked up a small number of times. V gene TRBV25-1 combines with J gene TRBJ2-7; maybe TRBD2 (8 bases). With 4 bases removed from V and 2 bases from J, the gap between germline ends came to 27 bases. Germline V gene sequence: CDR1 MGHDK, CDR2 SYGVNS. The CDR3 consists of 19 residues. CDR3 coding DNA: TGTGCCAGCAGTGGGCTCAAGACAGGGACCAGCGGGGGAACCTACGAGCAGTACTTC. This encodes CASSGLKTGTSGGTYEQYF.

This clonotype has a count of ten or more. The chain employs TRBV4-1 and TRBJ1-1, with a weak D call TRBD1 (5 bases). V was shortened by 2 bases and J by 5 bases, with 9 bases between the two germline ends. The CDR3 is 13 amino acids. Germline V gives CDR1 MGHRA, CDR2 YSYEKL. CDR3 residues: CASSQRGVTEAFF. CDR3 in DNA: TGCGCCAGCAGCCAAAGAGGGGTAACTGAAGCTTTCTTT.

The V gene is TRBV6-2 or TRBV6-3, the J gene TRBJ2-7; D possibly corresponds to TRBD1 (5 bases). V was trimmed by 0 bases and J by 2 bases, leaving 8 bases between them. Germline V gene data show CDR1 as MNHEY and CDR2 as SVGEGT. This CDR3 has 14 amino acids. The CDR3 reads CASSYSRQTYEQYF. The CDR3 coding sequence is TGTGCCAGCAGTTACTCACGACAGACCTACGAGCAGTACTTC.

Many counts were recorded for this clonotype. This chain links TRBV10-3 with TRBJ2-5; 7 bases fit TRBD2. Germline V gene data show CDR1 as ENHRY and CDR2 as SYGVKD. Unmatched junction bases numbered 3, after V lost 6 bases and J lost 2 bases. The CDR3 length is 13 residues. The CDR3 nucleotides read TGTGCCATCAGGGCTAGCGGACAAGAGACCCAGTACTTC. It is translated as CAIRASGQETQYF.

This clonotype was detected ten times or more. The chain recombines TRBV6-5 with TRBJ2-5; 7 nucleotides agree with TRBD1. The V gene's germline CDR1 is MNHEY and CDR2 SVGAGI. V lost 1 base and J lost 2; bases outside the gene matches: 4. CDR3 length equals 15 residues. This chain's CDR3 is CASSYFRTGQETQYF. Written as DNA, the CDR3 is TGTGCCAGCAGTTACTTCCGGACAGGTCAAGAGACCCAGTACTTC.

In this sample, this clonotype turned up many times. J is TRBJ1-1 and V is TRBV29-1; possibly TRBD1 for D (5 bases). The germline V gene encodes CDR1 SQVTM and CDR2 ANQGSEA. This CDR3 spans 13 amino acids. The V gene lost 1 base and the J gene lost 4 bases, with 10 bases spanning the gap. The CDR3 protein is CSVEGVGVTEAFF. The CDR3 DNA sequence: TGCAGCGTTGAAGGAGTGGGGGTCACTGAAGCTTTCTTT.

This clonotype was counted many times. The chain links TRBV30 to TRBJ1-1, with a weak D call TRBD1 (6 bases). From germline, CDR1 is GTSNPN and CDR2 SVGIG (reference sequence). The V gene lost 7 bases and the J gene lost 5 bases, with 17 bases spanning the gap. This CDR3 has 13 residues. The CDR3 DNA sequence: TGTGCCTCTCGGCCAGGGGTTAGTACTGAAGCTTTCTTT. It encodes CASRPGVSTEAFF. The full variable domain, in which reference TRBV30 and TRBJ1-1 provide the parts outside the CDR3, is SQTIHQWPATLVQPVGSPLSLECTVEGTSNPNLYWYRQAAGRGLQLLFYSVGIGQISSEVPQNLSASRPQDRQFILSSKKLLLSDSGFYLCASRPGVSTEAFFGQGTRLTVV.